This TCR beta chain was profiled in a study of T-cell reconstitution after alpha-beta-depleted transplantation in children. Using unique molecular identifiers, the investigators prepared the TCRbeta library. TCRdb re-derived calls from the PCR reads in MiXCR, one entry per CDR3 protein. There are approximately 400,000 distinct CDR3 sequences in the sample; 9.5% to 13% occur only once, and about 5% lies in the top ten. The V gene's germline CDR1 is SGDLS and CDR2 YYNGEE. J was trimmed by 10 bases and V by 3 bases; bases with no gene match: 3. This CDR3 has 12 amino acids. This clonotype was detected a few times.

The input for sequencing was PBMCs from the stem cell graft donor, taken from the stem cell graft. The chain combines TRBV9 with TRBJ2-1, with 8 bases that match TRBD1. This TCR derives from a human donor who donated a stem cell graft to a child with acute myeloid leukemia. The CDR3 region is CASSGDRGEQFF. Here the CDR3 DNA reads TGTGCCAGCAGCGGAGACAGGGGCGAGCAGTTCTTC.